The entry below describes one TCR beta chain. Profiled with immunoSEQ multiplex PCR; TCRdb holds only in-frame clones, not every one. The sample contains about 80,000 clones, about 79% of which appear only once. These data are taken from a study of control samples from healthy donors and cancer patients. The CDR3 has 11 residues. V shed 5 bases and J shed 0 bases, with 3 bases lying between them. CDR1 DFQATT and CDR2 SNEGSKA come from the germline V gene (reference sequence). The source is a man aged 55 to 70 with head and neck cancer. Sequenced: PBMCs. The V gene is TRBV20-1, the J gene TRBJ2-3, with D unclear. The CDR3 is CSASSTDTQYF. The CDR3 nucleotides are TGCAGTGCTTCCAGCACAGATACGCAGTATTTT.